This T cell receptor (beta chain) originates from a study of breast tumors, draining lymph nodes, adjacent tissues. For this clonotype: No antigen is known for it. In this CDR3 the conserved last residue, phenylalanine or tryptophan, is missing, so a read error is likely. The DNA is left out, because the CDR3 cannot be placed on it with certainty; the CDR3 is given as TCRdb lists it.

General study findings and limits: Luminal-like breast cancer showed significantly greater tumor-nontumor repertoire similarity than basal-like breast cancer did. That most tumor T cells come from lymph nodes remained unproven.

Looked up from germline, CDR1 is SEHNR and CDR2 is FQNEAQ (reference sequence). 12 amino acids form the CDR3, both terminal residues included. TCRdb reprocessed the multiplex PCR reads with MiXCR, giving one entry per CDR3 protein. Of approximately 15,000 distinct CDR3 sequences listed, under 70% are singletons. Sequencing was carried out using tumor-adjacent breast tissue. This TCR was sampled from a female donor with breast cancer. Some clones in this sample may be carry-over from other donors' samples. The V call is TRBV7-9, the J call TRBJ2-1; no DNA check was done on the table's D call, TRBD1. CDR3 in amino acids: CASSSRGSDTDS.